This is a list of T cell receptor beta chains from one sample in a study of blood T cell repertoires in COVID-19. Produced via immunoSEQ multiplex PCR; TCRdb's table is partial and in-frame only. The sample shows around 230,000 clones, over 70% of them seen only once. Sequencing was performed on peripheral blood. The receptor source for this set is a man between 40 and 49 years old with acute or convalescent COVID-19. Each CDR3 is given with its conserved first and last residue. A D gene is named only where the DNA matches it firmly. Some rows have no size entry. The others give once, few or many, or a class for an expanded clone.

d_gene	v_gene	abundance	j_gene	CDR3aa	CDR3nt
TRBD1	TRBV6-5	.	TRBJ1-5	CASSYLAGTGNQPQHF	TGTGCCAGCAGTTATCTAGCCGGGACAGGCAATCAGCCCCAGCATTTT
TRBD2	TRBV28	.	TRBJ2-7	CASNKWLAGFEQYF	TGTGCCAGCAACAAGTGGCTAGCGGGATTTGAGCAGTACTTC
TRBD2	TRBV5-1	.	TRBJ2-3	CASSPGGAGTDTQYF	TGCGCCAGCAGTCCCGGGGGGGCGGGAACCGATACGCAGTATTTT
.	TRBV19	.	TRBJ2-1	CASRNGGGDEQFF	TGTGCCAGTAGAAACGGAGGCGGCGATGAGCAGTTCTTC
.	TRBV5-1	.	TRBJ2-3	CASGSGQQFTDTQYF	TGCGCCAGCGGCTCGGGACAACAATTCACAGATACGCAGTATTTT
.	TRBV25-1	.	TRBJ2-7	CASSDAGDWRSEQYF	TGTGCCAGCAGTGATGCAGGGGATTGGCGATCCGAGCAGTACTTC
.	TRBV14	once	TRBJ1-2	CASRPDTANYGYTF	TGTGCCAGCAGACCTGACACGGCTAACTATGGCTACACCTTC
TRBD2	TRBV7-2	.	TRBJ2-7	CASSEAGGPYEQYF	TGTGCCAGCAGTGAAGCGGGAGGGCCCTACGAGCAGTACTTC
TRBD2	TRBV5-6	.	TRBJ2-1	CASSEGLAGSYNEQFF	TGTGCCAGCAGCGAGGGACTAGCGGGATCTTACAATGAGCAGTTCTTC
.	TRBV25-1	once	TRBJ2-1	CASSDILVHSGNEQFF	TGTGCCAGCAGCGACATTCTAGTCCACTCGGGGAATGAGCAGTTCTTC
.	TRBV7-2	few	TRBJ2-7	CASRPPSGYYEQYF	TGTGCCAGCAGGCCACCTTCAGGCTACTACGAGCAGTACTTC
.	TRBV14	.	TRBJ1-2	CASSQSLNYGYTF	TGTGCCAGCAGCCAATCCCTTAACTATGGCTACACCTTC
TRBD2	TRBV4-2	.	TRBJ2-1	CASSSRQLAVNNEQFF	TGTGCCAGCAGCTCAAGGCAACTAGCGGTCAACAATGAGCAGTTCTTC
.	TRBV14	once	TRBJ1-6	CASSLGESPLHF	TGTGCCAGCAGCCTCGGAGAATCACCCCTCCACTTT
.	TRBV10-2	.	TRBJ2-2	CASSDNQGGNTGELFF	TGCGCCAGCAGTGACAACCAGGGGGGGAACACCGGGGAGCTGTTTTTT
.	TRBV6-5	.	TRBJ2-3	CASQRGSTDTQYF	TGTGCCAGCCAGCGCGGGAGCACAGATACGCAGTATTTT
TRBD1	TRBV5-5	.	TRBJ1-2	CASSLAPGTGFRNYGYTF	TGTGCCAGCAGCTTGGCCCCTGGGACAGGCTTTAGAAACTATGGCTACACCTTC